Listed here are 11 T cell receptor beta chains from one sample, sequenced in a study of T-cell reconstitution after alpha-beta-depleted transplantation in children. Unique molecular identifiers were incorporated into the prepared TCRbeta library. TCRdb itself ran the PCR reads through MiXCR, one entry per CDR3 protein. Here the sample spans approximately 510,000 distinct CDR3 sequences, roughly 18% being singletons. The sample in question was PBMCs from the stem cell graft donor, obtained from the stem cell graft. The receptors were gathered from a human donor who donated a stem cell graft to a child with acute lymphoblastic leukemia.

This clonotype was found a few times. This chain connects TRBV14 to TRBJ1-2; 7 bases agree with TRBD1. With 0 bases clipped from V and 4 bases from J, the junction kept 5 bases outside the gene matches. Germline assignment: CDR1 SGHDN and CDR2 FVKESK. The CDR3 spans 15 residues. The CDR3 loop is CASSQETGMVYGYTF. The CDR3 DNA reads as TGTGCCAGCAGCCAAGAGACAGGGATGGTCTATGGCTACACCTTC.

This clonotype was counted between two and nine times. This sequence joins TRBV4-2 and TRBJ2-7; D possibly corresponds to TRBD1 (5 bases). Looked up from germline, CDR1 is LGHNA and CDR2 is YNFKEQ. Trimming took off 2 bases at V and 2 bases at J, with 13 bases between the two ends. The CDR3 contains 15 residues. The CDR3: CASSQPPEGAYEQYF. The CDR3 DNA reads as TGTGCCAGCAGCCAACCCCCGGAAGGGGCCTACGAGCAGTACTTC.

The V and J genes are TRBV13 and TRBJ2-5; the D gene is possibly TRBD2 (6 bases). V was trimmed by 4 bases and J by 5 bases, leaving 17 bases between them. CDR3 size: 15 residues. Germline CDR1 is PRHDT and CDR2 is FYEKMQ (reference sequence). The chain's CDR3 is CASSYRTTLGETQYF. CDR3 in DNA: TGTGCCAGCAGCTACCGGACTACACTTGGTGAGACCCAGTACTTC. The variable domain in full, with the rest retrieved from reference TRBV13 and TRBJ2-5, is AAGVIQSPRHLIKEKRETATLKCYPIPRHDTVYWYQQGPGQDPQFLISFYEKMQSDKGSIPDRFSAQQFSDYHSELNMSSLELGDSALYFCASSYRTTLGETQYFGPGTRLLVL.

This clonotype was recorded a few times. The V call is TRBV4-1, the J call TRBJ1-5; weak D call: TRBD1 (5 bases). The CDR3 is 14 residues long. The V gene lost 1 base and the J gene lost 7 bases, with 11 bases spanning the gap. Looked up from germline, CDR1 is MGHRA and CDR2 is YSYEKL. CDR3 sequence reads: CASSQVGLGQPQHF. CDR3 nucleotides: TGCGCCAGCAGCCAAGTGGGGCTGGGACAGCCCCAGCATTTT.

The chain has TRBV20-1 and TRBJ2-3; 11 bases are shared with TRBD2. Germline assignment: CDR1 DFQATT and CDR2 SNEGSKA (reference sequence). This CDR3 is 18 amino acids long. The V and J ends lost 3 bases and 4 bases, in that order; junction bases with no gene match: 15. The CDR3 region has the DNA TGCAGTGCTAGGGGGGGACTAGCGGCCTTCCCCCGGCCAGATACGCAGTATTTT. This encodes CSARGGLAAFPRPDTQYF.

This clonotype was picked up a small number of times. The chain carries TRBV6-1 and TRBJ2-3; 10 nucleotides match TRBD1. The CDR3 is 14 residues long. V trimming: 6 bases; J trimming: 8 bases; junction bases outside the gene matches: 8. Germline-derived CDR1 and CDR2 are MNHNS and SASEGT. In DNA form, the CDR3 reads TGTGCCAGCAGCCTCGGACAGGGGGGCGGTACGCAGTATTTT. It encodes CASSLGQGGGTQYF.

This clonotype was detected a few times. This sequence joins TRBV6-5 and TRBJ2-2, with 8 bases aligning to TRBD1. V lost 9 bases, J lost 6 bases, and 3 bases stayed unmatched. CDR1 and CDR2 (germline): MNHEY, SVGAGI. This CDR3 is built from 12 residues. CDR3 loop: CASETGAGELFF. The CDR3 DNA sequence: TGTGCCAGTGAGACAGGGGCCGGGGAGCTGTTTTTT.

This clonotype was counted a few times. The junction differs from germline at one of its ends, possibly a read error. The chain joins TRBV12-3 or TRBV12-4 to TRBJ1-4; possible D gene TRBD1, 6 bases. The length of the CDR3 is 11 residues. CDR3 sequence reads: CASSLDRVWVF. The CDR3 DNA is TGTGCCAGCAGTTTAGACAGGGTTTGGGTTTTT.

The chain combines TRBV27 with TRBJ1-2, with 8 bases lining up with TRBD1. Germline CDR1 MNHEY, CDR2 SMNVEV (reference sequence). The CDR3 runs 17 residues. J gave up 4 bases and V 4 bases, and 14 bases lay outside the gene matches. The CDR3 sequence: CASSSAGTGPGSYGYTF. The CDR3, as DNA: TGTGCCAGCAGTTCAGCCGGGACAGGCCCAGGGAGCTATGGCTACACCTTC.

The CDR3 sequence: CASSDRPGETQYF. In nucleotides, the CDR3 is TGTGCCAGCTCGGACAGACCGGGGGAGACCCAGTACTTC. The V gene is TRBV6-4, the J gene TRBJ2-5; D perhaps matches TRBD1 (6 bases). The CDR3 is 13 amino acids. Germline CDR1 MRHNA, CDR2 SNTAGT. Trimming took 8 bases from V and 5 from J, leaving 15 bases between them.

This clonotype was found a few times. The chain combines TRBV6-1 with TRBJ2-5, with 13 bases matching TRBD2. The CDR3 is 18 amino acids. The trim removed 6 bases at V and 4 bases at J, leaving 14 bases unmatched. Germline loops: CDR1 MNHNS, CDR2 SASEGT. The CDR3 nucleotides read TGTGCCAGCAGGTCCGGGACGTTTGGACTAGCGGGAGCAGAGACCCAGTACTTC. Translating gives CASRSGTFGLAGAETQYF.